This TCR beta chain derives from a study of blood T cell repertoires in COVID-19. Assay: immunoSEQ multiplex PCR; the TCRdb copy retains only in-frame clones and omits some. The data hold 150,000 to 200,000 clones, with roughly 88% observed a single time. The germline CDR1 and CDR2 sequences are MDHEN and SYDVKM. J gave up 3 bases and V 4 bases, and 2 bases lay outside the gene matches. The CDR3 extends over 14 amino acids. This clonotype was obtained from a man aged 70 or older who had been exposed to COVID-19. The sample was PBMCs or T cells enriched from blood (not recorded which). The rearrangement links TRBV28 to TRBJ2-4; 8 positions agree with TRBD2. The chain's CDR3 is CASSSRGGKNIQYF. DNA for the CDR3: TGTGCCAGCAGTTCCCGGGGGGGCAAAAACATTCAGTACTTC.